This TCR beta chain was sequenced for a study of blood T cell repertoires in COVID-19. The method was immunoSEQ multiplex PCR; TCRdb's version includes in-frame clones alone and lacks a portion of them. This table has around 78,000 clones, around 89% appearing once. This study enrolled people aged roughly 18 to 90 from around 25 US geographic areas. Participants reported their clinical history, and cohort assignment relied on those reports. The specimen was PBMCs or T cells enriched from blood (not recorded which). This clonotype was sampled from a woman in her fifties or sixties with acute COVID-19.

Written as DNA, the CDR3 is TGTGCCAGCAGCCTCCCGACTAGCGGGAGGGACGAGCAGTACTTC. This sequence encodes CASSLPTSGRDEQYF. V is TRBV7-2 and J is TRBJ2-7; TRBD2 matches 14 bases. Trimming cost V 5 bases and J 5 bases; bases outside gene matches: 5. Germline V gene sequence: CDR1 SGHTA, CDR2 FQGNSA. This CDR3 spans 15 amino acids.